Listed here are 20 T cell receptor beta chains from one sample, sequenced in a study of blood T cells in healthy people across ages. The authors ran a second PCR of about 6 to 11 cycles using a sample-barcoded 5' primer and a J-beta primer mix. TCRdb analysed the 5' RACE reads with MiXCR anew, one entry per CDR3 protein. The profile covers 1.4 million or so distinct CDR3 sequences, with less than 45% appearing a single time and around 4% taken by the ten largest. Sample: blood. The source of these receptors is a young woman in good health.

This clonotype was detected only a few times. CDR3 bases: TGTGCCAGCAACCCCACGGGACAGGGAAGAAACTATGGCTACACCTTC. Its protein product is CASNPTGQGRNYGYTF. The V and J genes are TRBV6-2 or TRBV6-3 and TRBJ1-2, with TRBD1 matching 9 bases. J gave up 2 bases and V 7 bases, and 11 bases lay outside the gene matches. CDR3 length equals 16 residues. Germline V gene data show CDR1 as MNHEY and CDR2 as SVGEGT.

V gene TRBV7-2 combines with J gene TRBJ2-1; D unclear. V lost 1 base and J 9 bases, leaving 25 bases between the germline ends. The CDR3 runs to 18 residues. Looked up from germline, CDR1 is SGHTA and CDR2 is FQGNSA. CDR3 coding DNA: TGTGCCAGCAGCTTAGTCGGCAGGCCCTCTCGAGGTTTGGGTGAGCAGTTCTTC. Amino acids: CASSLVGRPSRGLGEQFF.

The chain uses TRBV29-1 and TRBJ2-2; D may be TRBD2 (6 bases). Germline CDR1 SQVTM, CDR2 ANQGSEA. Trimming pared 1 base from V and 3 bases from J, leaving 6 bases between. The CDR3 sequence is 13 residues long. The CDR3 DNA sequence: TGCAGCGTTGAAGCGGGGGACACCGGGGAGCTGTTTTTT. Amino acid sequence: CSVEAGDTGELFF.

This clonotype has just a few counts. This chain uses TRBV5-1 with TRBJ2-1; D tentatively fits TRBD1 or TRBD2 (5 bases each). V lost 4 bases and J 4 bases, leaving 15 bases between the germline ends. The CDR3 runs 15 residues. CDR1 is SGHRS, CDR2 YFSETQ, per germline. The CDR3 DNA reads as TGCGCCAGCAGCCCAACGGGACGAAGGTACAATGAGCAGTTCTTC. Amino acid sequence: CASSPTGRRYNEQFF.

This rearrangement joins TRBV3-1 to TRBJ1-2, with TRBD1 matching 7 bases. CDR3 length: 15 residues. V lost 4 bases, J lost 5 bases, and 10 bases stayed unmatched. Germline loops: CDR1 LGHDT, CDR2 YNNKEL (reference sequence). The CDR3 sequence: CASSPHGSGGYGYTF. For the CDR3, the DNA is TGTGCCAGCAGCCCACACGGATCAGGGGGATATGGCTACACCTTC.

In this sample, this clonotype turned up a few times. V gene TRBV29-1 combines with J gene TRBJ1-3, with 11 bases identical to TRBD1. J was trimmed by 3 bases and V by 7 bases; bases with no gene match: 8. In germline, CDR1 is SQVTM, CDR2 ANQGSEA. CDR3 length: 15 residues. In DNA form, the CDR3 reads TGCAGCGCTGCCGGGACAGGGGGATTTGGAAACACCATATATTTT. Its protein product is CSAAGTGGFGNTIYF.

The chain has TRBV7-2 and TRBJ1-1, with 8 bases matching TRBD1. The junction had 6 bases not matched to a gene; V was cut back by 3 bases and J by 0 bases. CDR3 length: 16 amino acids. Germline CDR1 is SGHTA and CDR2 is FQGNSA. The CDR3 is CASSLYGTGLNTEAFF. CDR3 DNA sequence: TGTGCCAGCAGCTTGTACGGGACAGGACTGAACACTGAAGCTTTCTTT.

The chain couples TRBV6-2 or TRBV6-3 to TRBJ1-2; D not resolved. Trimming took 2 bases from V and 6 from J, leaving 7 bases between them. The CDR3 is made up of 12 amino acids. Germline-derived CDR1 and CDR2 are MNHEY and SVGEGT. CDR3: CASSYAGHGYTF. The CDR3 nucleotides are TGTGCCAGCAGTTACGCTGGTCATGGCTACACCTTC.

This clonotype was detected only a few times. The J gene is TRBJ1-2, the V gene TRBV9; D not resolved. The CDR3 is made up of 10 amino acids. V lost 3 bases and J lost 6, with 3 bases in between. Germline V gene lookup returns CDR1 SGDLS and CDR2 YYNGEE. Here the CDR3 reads CASSGDGYTF. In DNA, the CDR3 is TGTGCCAGCAGCGGGGATGGCTACACCTTC.

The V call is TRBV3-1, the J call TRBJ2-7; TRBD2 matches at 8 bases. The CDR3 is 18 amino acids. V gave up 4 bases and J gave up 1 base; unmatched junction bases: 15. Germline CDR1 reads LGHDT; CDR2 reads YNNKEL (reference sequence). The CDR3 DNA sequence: TGTGCCAGCAGCCCTAAATTCATACTAGCGGAGATTTCCTACGAGCAGTACTTC. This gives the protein CASSPKFILAEISYEQYF.

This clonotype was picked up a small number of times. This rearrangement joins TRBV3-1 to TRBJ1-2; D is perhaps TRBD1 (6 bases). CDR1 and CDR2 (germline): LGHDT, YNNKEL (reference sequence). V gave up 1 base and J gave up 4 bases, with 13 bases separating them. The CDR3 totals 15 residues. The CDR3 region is CASSQVGGPIYGYTF. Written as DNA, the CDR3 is TGTGCCAGCAGCCAAGTTGGGGGGCCGATCTATGGCTACACCTTC.

CDR3 sequence (DNA): TGCGCCAGCAGCCGGGGACAGTTGGGCAATCAGCCCCAGCATTTT. Translation gives CASSRGQLGNQPQHF. The rearrangement links TRBV4-1 to TRBJ1-5; 7 bases align to TRBD1. The CDR3 is made up of 15 amino acids. Germline CDR1 is MGHRA and CDR2 is YSYEKL. After removal of 4 bases from V and 2 bases from J, the junction contained 5 bases not matched to a gene.

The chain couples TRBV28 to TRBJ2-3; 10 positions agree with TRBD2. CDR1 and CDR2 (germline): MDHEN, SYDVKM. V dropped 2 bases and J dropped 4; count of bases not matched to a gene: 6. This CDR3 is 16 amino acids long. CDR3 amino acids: CASSLLSGGVADTQYF. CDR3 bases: TGTGCCAGCAGTTTACTAAGCGGGGGGGTGGCAGATACGCAGTATTTT.

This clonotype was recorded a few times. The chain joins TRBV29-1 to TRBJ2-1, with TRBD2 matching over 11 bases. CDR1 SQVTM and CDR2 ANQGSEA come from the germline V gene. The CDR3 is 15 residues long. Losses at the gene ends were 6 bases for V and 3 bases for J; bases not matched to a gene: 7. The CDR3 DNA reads TGCAGCGTCGAACCACTAGCGGGAGTCTACAATGAGCAGTTCTTC. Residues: CSVEPLAGVYNEQFF.

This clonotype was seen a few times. This CDR3 reads CASSYLGSNTQYF. In DNA, the CDR3 is TGTGCCAGCAGTTACCTCGGGAGCAATACGCAGTATTTT. V is TRBV6-5 and J is TRBJ2-3; weak D call: TRBD2 (6 bases). This CDR3 contains 13 residues. The germline V gene encodes CDR1 MNHEY and CDR2 SVGAGI. Deletions cut 2 bases from V and 7 bases from J, with 10 bases between.

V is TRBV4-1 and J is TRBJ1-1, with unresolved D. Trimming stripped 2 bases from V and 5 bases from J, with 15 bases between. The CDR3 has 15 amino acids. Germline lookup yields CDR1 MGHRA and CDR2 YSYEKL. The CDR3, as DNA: TGCGCCAGCAGCCAACACATAGGCGATGGGACTGAAGCTTTCTTT. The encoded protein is CASSQHIGDGTEAFF.

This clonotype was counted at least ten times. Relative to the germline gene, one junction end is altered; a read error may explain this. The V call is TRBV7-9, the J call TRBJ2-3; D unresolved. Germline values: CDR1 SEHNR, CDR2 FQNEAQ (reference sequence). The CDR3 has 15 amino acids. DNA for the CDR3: TGTGCCAGCAGTTTAGAGTTGGCTGGCACAGATACGCAGTATTTT. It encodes CASSLELAGTDTQYF.

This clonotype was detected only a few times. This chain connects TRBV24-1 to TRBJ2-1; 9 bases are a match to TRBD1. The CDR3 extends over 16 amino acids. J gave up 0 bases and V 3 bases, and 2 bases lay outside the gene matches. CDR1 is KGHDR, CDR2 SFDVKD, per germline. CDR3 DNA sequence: TGTGCCACCAGTGATGGGACAGGGAGCTCCTACAATGAGCAGTTCTTC. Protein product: CATSDGTGSSYNEQFF.

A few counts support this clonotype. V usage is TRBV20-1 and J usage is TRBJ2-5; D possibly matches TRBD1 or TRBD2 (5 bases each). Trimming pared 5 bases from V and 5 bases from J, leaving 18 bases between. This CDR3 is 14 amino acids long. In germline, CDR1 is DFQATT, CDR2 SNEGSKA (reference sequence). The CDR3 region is CSARIPGPRETQYF. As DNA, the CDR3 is TGCAGTGCTCGAATACCGGGACCGCGGGAGACCCAGTACTTC.

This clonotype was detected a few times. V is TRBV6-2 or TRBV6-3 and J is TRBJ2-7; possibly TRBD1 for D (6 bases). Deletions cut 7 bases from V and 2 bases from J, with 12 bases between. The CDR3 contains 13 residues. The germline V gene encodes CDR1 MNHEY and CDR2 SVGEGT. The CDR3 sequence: CASTGTTTYEQYF. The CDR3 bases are TGTGCCAGCACTGGGACAACCACCTACGAGCAGTACTTC.